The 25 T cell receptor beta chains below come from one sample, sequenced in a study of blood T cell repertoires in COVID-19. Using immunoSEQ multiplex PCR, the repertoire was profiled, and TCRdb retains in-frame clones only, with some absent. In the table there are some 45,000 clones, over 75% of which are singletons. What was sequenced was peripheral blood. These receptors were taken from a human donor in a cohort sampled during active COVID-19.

The CDR3 is CASGLAGGGQFF. CDR3 coding DNA: TGTGCCTCGGGACTAGCGGGAGGGGGGCAGTTCTTC. This chain connects TRBV28 to TRBJ2-1; 16 bases map to TRBD2. CDR1 and CDR2 (germline): MDHEN, SYDVKM. The CDR3 sequence is 12 residues long. The V gene end was trimmed by 11 bases and the J gene end by 12 bases; junction bases not matched to a gene: 4.

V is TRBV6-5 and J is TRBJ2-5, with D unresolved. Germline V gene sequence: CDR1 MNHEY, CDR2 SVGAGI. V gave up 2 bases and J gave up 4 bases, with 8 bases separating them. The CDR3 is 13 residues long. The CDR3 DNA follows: TGTGCCAGCAGTTACAGTCAGGTAGAGACCCAGTACTTC. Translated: CASSYSQVETQYF.

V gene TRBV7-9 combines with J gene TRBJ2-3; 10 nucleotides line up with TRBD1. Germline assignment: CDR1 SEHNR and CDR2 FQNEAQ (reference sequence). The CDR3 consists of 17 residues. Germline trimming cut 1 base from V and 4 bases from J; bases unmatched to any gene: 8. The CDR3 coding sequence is TGTGCCAGCAGCTTAGGGCTAGGGACAGGGGTCCCAGATACGCAGTATTTT. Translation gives CASSLGLGTGVPDTQYF.

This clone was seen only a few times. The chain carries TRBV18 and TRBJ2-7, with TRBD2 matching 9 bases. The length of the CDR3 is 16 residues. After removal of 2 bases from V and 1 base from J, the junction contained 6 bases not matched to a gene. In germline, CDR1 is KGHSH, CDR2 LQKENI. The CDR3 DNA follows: TGTGCCAGCTCACCAAACAGCGGGAGGCAATCCTACGAGCAGTACTTC. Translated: CASSPNSGRQSYEQYF.

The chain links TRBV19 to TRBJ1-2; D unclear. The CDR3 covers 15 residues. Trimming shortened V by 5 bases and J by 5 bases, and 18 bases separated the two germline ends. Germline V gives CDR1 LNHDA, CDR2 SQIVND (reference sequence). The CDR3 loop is CASSPYSNGVYGYTF. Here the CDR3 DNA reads TGTGCCAGTAGTCCGTACTCAAACGGGGTTTATGGCTACACCTTC.

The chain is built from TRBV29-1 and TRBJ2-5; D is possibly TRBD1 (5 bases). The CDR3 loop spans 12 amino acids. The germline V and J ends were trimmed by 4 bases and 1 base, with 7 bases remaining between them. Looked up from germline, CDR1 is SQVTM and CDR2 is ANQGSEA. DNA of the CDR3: TGCAGCGTTGGGCAGGGCCAAGAGACCCAGTACTTC. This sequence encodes CSVGQGQETQYF. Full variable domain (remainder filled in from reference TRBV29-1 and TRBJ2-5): SAVISQKPSRDICQRGTSLTIQCQVDSQVTMMFWYRQQPGQSLTLIATANQGSEATYESGFVIDKFPISRPNLTFSTLTVSNMSPEDSSIYLCSVGQGQETQYFGPGTRLLVL.

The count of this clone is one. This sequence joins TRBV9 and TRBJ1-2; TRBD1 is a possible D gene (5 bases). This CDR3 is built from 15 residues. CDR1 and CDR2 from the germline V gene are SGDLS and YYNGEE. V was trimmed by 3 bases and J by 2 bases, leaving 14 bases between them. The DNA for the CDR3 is TGTGCCAGCAGCGAGGGGATAGGGATAAACTATGGCTACACCTTC. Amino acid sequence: CASSEGIGINYGYTF. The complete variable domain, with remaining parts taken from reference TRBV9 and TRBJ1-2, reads DSGVTQTPKHLITATGQRVTLRCSPRSGDLSVYWYQQSLDQGLQFLIQYYNGEERAKGNILERFSAQQFPDLHSELNLSSLELGDSALYFCASSEGIGINYGYTFGSGTRLTVV.

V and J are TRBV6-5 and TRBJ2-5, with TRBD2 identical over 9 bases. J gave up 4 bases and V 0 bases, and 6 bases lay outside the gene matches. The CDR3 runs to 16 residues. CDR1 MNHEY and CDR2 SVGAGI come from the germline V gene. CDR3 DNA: TGTGCCAGCAGTTACTCGGCTAGCGGGATGGGAGAGACCCAGTACTTC. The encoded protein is CASSYSASGMGETQYF.

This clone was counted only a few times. The CDR3 nucleotides read TGCGCCAGCAGCCAAGATAGTAATGAGCAGTTCTTC. It codes for CASSQDSNEQFF. This sequence joins TRBV4-3 and TRBJ2-1; D gene ambiguous. Trimming removed 0 bases at V and 7 bases at J, with 4 bases between. The CDR3 spans 12 residues. The germline V gene encodes CDR1 LGHNA and CDR2 YSLEER.

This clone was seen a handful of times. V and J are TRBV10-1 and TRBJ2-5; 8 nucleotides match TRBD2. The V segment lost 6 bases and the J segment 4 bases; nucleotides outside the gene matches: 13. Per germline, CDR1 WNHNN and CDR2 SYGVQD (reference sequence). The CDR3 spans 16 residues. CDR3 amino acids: CASSPGGGGVGETQYF. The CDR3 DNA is TGCGCCAGCAGCCCGGGAGGGGGGGGCGTTGGAGAGACCCAGTACTTC.

CDR3 residues: CASSHGTENSPLHF. In DNA, the CDR3 is TGTGCCAGCAGCCATGGGACAGAAAATTCACCCCTCCACTTT. The chain is built from TRBV7-2 and TRBJ1-6, with 7 positions matching TRBD1. The V and J ends lost 5 bases and 7 bases, in that order; junction bases with no gene match: 5. In germline, CDR1 is SGHTA, CDR2 FQGNSA. The CDR3 extends over 14 amino acids.

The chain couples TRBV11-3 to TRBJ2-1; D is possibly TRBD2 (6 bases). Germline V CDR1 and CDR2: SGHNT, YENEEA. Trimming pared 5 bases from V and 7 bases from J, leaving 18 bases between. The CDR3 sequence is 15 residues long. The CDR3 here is CASSVRGLEINEQFF. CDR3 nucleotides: TGTGCCAGCAGCGTACGGGGACTGGAGATAAATGAGCAGTTCTTC.

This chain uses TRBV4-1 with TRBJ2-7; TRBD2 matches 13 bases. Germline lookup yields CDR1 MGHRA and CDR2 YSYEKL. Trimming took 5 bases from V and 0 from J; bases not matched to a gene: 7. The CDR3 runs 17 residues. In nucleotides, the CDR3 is TGCGCCAGCAGCGAAGGGACTAGCGGGGCGAGCTCCTACGAGCAGTACTTC. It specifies CASSEGTSGASSYEQYF.

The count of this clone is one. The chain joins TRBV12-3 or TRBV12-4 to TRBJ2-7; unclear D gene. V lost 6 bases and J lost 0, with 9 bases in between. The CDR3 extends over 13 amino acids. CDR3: CASSTSGSYEQYF. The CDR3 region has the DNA TGTGCCAGCAGCACCAGTGGCTCCTACGAGCAGTACTTC.

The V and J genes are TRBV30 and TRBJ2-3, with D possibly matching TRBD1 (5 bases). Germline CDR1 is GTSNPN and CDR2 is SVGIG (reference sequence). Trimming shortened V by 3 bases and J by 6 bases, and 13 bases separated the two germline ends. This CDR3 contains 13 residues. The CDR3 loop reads CAWRQGPWDTQYF. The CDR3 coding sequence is TGTGCCTGGAGGCAGGGCCCTTGGGATACGCAGTATTTT. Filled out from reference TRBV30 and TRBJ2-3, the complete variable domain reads SQTIHQWPATLVQPVGSPLSLECTVEGTSNPNLYWYRQAAGRGLQLLFYSVGIGQISSEVPQNLSASRPQDRQFILSSKKLLLSDSGFYLCAWRQGPWDTQYFGPGTRLTVL.

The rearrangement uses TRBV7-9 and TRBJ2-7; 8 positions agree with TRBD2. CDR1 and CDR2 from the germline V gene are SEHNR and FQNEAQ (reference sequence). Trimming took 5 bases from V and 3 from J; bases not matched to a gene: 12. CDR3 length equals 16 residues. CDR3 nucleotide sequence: TGTGCCAGCAGCGATCCTTGGGGCCGGGGGGGCTACGAGCAGTACTTC. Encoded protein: CASSDPWGRGGYEQYF.

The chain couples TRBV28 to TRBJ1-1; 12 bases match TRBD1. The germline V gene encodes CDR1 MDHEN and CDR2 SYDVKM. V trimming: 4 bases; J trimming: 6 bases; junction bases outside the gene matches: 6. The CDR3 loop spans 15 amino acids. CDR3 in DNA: TGTGCCAGCAGTTCGCCGGGACAGGGGGCCTCTGAAGCTTTCTTT. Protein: CASSSPGQGASEAFF.

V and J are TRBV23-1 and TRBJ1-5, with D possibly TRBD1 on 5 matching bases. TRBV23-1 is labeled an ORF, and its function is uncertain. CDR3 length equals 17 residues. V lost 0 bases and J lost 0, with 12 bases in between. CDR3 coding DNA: TGCGCCAGCAGTCAATCGCCCGGGACTCATAGCAATCAGCCCCAGCATTTT. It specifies CASSQSPGTHSNQPQHF.

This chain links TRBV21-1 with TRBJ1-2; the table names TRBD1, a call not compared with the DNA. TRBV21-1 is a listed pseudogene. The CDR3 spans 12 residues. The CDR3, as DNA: TGTGCCAGCAGCAGTGAAGGGGATGGCTACACCTTC. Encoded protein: CASSSEGDGYTF.

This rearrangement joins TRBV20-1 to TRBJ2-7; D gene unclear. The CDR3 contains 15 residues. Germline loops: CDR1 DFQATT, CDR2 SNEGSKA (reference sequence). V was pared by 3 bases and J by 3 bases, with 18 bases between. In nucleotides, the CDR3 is TGCAGTGCTAGTTTCGGTGACTCAGTGTACTACGAGCAGTACTTC. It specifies CSASFGDSVYYEQYF.

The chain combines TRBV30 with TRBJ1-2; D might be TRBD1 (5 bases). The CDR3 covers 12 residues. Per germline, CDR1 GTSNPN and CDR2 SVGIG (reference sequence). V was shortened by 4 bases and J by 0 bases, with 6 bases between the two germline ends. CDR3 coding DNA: TGTGCCTGGACGGGGGCTAACTATGGCTACACCTTC. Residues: CAWTGANYGYTF.

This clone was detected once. DNA for the CDR3: TGTGCCAGCAGCTTGAGCCGCTCTGGGGCCAACGTCCTGACTTTC. This translates into CASSLSRSGANVLTF. V and J are TRBV11-2 and TRBJ2-6; no firm D call. Germline CDR1 reads SGHAT; CDR2 reads FQNNGV. CDR3 length: 15 amino acids. Trimming pared 3 bases from V and 0 bases from J, leaving 6 bases between.

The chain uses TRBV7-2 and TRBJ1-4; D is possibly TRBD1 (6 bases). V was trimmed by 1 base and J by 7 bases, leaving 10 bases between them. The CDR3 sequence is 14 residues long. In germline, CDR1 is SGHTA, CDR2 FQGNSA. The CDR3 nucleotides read TGTGCCAGCAGCTTAGGGGACAAAAGTGAAAAACTGTTTTTT. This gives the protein CASSLGDKSEKLFF.

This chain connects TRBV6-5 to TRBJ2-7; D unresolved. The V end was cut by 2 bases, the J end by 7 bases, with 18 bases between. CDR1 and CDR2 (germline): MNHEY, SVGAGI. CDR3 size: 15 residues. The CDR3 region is CASSYETTFTLEQYF. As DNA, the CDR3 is TGTGCCAGCAGTTACGAGACGACTTTTACTCTGGAGCAGTACTTC.

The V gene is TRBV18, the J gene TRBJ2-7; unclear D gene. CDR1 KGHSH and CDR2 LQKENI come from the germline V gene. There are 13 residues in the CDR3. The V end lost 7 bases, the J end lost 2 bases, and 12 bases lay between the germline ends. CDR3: CASCSTETYEQYF. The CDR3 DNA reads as TGTGCCAGCTGCTCCACGGAGACCTACGAGCAGTACTTC.